The 8 T cell receptor beta chains below come from one sample, sequenced in a study of T cells in Graves' hyperthyroidism and ophthalmopathy. TCR beta CDR3 sequences were amplified from RNA transcripts. HTBI primers were the set used in a first-round RT-PCR of the TCR CDR3. TCRdb fed the multiplex PCR reads into MiXCR, producing one record per CDR3 protein. This table holds more than 300,000 distinct CDR3 sequences, approximately 14% found once. The source material was blood. The origin of the receptors is a woman aged 30 to 39 with Graves' ophthalmopathy.

The chain combines TRBV15 with TRBJ2-2; D not resolved. Germline lookup yields CDR1 LNHNV and CDR2 YYDKDF (reference sequence). Trimming pared 8 bases from V and 6 bases from J, leaving 13 bases between. The CDR3 runs 13 residues. The CDR3 DNA is TGTGCCACCCAAAGGGTCCCCGCCGGGGAGCTGTTTTTT. Protein sequence: CATQRVPAGELFF.

This clonotype was picked up many times. V gene TRBV20-1 combines with J gene TRBJ1-6, with no clear D. The CDR3 consists of 15 residues. CDR1 and CDR2 (germline): DFQATT, SNEGSKA (reference sequence). Trimming shortened V by 5 bases and J by 10 bases, and 21 bases separated the two germline ends. CDR3 protein: CSARGSLGFDSPLHF. The CDR3 DNA follows: TGCAGTGCTCGCGGGAGTCTCGGGTTTGACTCACCCCTCCACTTT.

This clonotype was seen repeatedly, ten times or more. This chain connects TRBV27 to TRBJ1-1; 7 bases are a match to TRBD1. There are 13 residues in the CDR3. Trimming took 0 bases from V and 8 from J; bases not matched to a gene: 3. CDR1 and CDR2 from the germline V gene are MNHEY and SMNVEV (reference sequence). The CDR3 sequence: CASSLSGTAEAFF. CDR3 bases: TGTGCCAGCAGTTTATCGGGGACAGCGGAAGCTTTCTTT.

This clonotype was observed at least ten times. The rearrangement uses TRBV7-2 and TRBJ1-2; 8 bases match TRBD1. The CDR3 is 15 residues long. V lost 5 bases and J lost 8; bases outside the gene matches: 13. Germline CDR1 reads SGHTA; CDR2 reads FQGNSA. The DNA of the CDR3 is TGTGCCAGCAGCCCACCCCCGACAGGGGAGGACGGCTACACCTTC. It codes for CASSPPPTGEDGYTF.

This clonotype was found many times. The chain is built from TRBV7-9 and TRBJ1-2, with 7 bases lining up with TRBD1. The germline V gene encodes CDR1 SEHNR and CDR2 FQNEAQ (reference sequence). This CDR3 has 13 amino acids. Trimming removed 11 bases from V and 0 bases from J; junction bases left unmatched: 6. The CDR3 loop is CALRGLANYGYTF. CDR3 in DNA: TGTGCCCTGAGGGGGCTGGCTAACTATGGCTACACCTTC.

This clonotype was seen many times. The J gene is TRBJ2-5, the V gene TRBV18; 11 bases fit TRBD2. The J segment lost 2 bases and the V segment lost 4 bases, leaving 9 bases of the junction unmatched. Germline CDR1 KGHSH, CDR2 LQKENI. The CDR3 spans 17 residues. The CDR3: CASSQRTSGGPQETQYF. CDR3 in DNA: TGTGCCAGCTCACAAAGAACTAGCGGGGGCCCTCAAGAGACCCAGTACTTC. Full variable domain (remainder filled in from reference TRBV18 and TRBJ2-5): NAGVMQNPRHLVRRRGQEARLRCSPMKGHSHVYWYRQLPEEGLKFMVYLQKENIIDESGMPKERFSAEFPKEGPSILRIQQVVRGDSAAYFCASSQRTSGGPQETQYFGPGTRLLVL.

This clonotype was seen at least ten times. This chain uses TRBV5-8 with TRBJ2-1; 12 bases are a match to TRBD2. CDR3 length: 15 residues. With 4 bases clipped from V and 4 bases from J, the junction kept 3 bases outside the gene matches. Germline V gene sequence: CDR1 SGHTS, CDR2 YDEGEE. CDR3 nucleotide sequence: TGTGCCAGCAGCCTAGGACTAGCGGGGTACAATGAGCAGTTCTTC. Translating it yields CASSLGLAGYNEQFF.

The sample holds many counts of this clonotype. The J gene is TRBJ2-3, the V gene TRBV6-1; D is perhaps TRBD2 (5 bases). Germline V lookup: CDR1 MNHNS, CDR2 SASEGT. The length of the CDR3 is 15 residues. Trimming took off 2 bases at V and 0 bases at J, with 9 bases between the two ends. CDR3 in amino acids: CASSESTGSTDTQYF. CDR3 sequence (DNA): TGTGCCAGCAGTGAATCTACGGGGAGCACAGATACGCAGTATTTT.